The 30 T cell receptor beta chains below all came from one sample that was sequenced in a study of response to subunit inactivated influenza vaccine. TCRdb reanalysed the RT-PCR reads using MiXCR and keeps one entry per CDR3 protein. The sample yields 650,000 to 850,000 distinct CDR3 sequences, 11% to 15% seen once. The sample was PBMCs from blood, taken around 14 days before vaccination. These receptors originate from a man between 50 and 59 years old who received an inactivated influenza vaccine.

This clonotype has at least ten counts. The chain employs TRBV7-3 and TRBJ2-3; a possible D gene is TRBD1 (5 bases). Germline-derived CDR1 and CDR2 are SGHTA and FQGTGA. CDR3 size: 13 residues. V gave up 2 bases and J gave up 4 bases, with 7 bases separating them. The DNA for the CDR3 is TGTGCCAGCAGCTTAGGGGCGGCAGATACGCAGTATTTT. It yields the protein CASSLGAADTQYF.

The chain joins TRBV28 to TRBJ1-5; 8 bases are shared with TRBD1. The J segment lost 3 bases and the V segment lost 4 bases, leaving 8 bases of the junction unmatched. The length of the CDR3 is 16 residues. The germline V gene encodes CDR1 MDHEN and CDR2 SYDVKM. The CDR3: CASSSGQGSFNQPQHF. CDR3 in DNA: TGTGCCAGCAGTTCCGGACAGGGCTCCTTCAATCAGCCCCAGCATTTT.

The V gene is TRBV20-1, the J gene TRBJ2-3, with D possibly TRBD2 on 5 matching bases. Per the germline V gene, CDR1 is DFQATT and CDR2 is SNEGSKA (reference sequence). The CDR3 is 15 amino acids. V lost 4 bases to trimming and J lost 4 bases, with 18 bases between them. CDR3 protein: CSATSLGESADTQYF. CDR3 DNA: TGCAGTGCTACCAGCCTCGGGGAGAGCGCAGATACGCAGTATTTT.

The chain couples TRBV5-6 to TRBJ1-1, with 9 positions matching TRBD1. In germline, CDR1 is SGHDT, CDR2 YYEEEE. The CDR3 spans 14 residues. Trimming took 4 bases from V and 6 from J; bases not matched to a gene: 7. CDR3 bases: TGTGCCAGCAGCCGCCGGGACAGGGACCCTGAAGCTTTCTTT. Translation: CASSRRDRDPEAFF. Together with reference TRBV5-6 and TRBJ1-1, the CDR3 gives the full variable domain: DAGVTQSPTHLIKTRGQQVTLRCSPKSGHDTVSWYQQALGQGPQFIFQYYEEEERQRGNFPDRFSGHQFPNYSSELNVNALLLGDSALYLCASSRRDRDPEAFFGQGTRLTVV.

The chain's CDR3 is CASKGREGKNEQFF. CDR3 coding DNA: TGTGCCAGCAAAGGGCGGGAGGGGAAGAATGAGCAGTTCTTC. V usage is TRBV7-9 and J usage is TRBJ2-1; 9 positions match TRBD2. CDR3 length equals 14 residues. Germline loops: CDR1 SEHNR, CDR2 FQNEAQ (reference sequence). J lost 7 bases, V lost 7 bases, and 8 bases had no gene match.

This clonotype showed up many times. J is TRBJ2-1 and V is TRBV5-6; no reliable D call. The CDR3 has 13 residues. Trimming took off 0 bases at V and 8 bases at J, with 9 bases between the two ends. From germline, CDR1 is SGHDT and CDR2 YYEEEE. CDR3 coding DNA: TGTGCCAGCAGCTTGGGCGGCAGGTATGAGCAGTTCTTC. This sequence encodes CASSLGGRYEQFF.

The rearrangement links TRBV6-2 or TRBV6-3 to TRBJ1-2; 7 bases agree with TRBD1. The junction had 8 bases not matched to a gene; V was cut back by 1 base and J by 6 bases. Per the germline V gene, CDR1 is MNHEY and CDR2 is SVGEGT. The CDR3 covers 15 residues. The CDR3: CASSYFRTGGDGYTF. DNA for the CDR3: TGTGCCAGCAGTTACTTCCGGACAGGAGGCGATGGCTACACCTTC.

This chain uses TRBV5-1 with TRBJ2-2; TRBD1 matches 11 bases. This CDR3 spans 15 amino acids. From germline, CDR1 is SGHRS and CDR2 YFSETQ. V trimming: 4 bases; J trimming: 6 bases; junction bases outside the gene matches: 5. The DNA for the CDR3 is TGCGCCAGCAGCCGGACAGGGGGCACTCCCGGGGAGCTGTTTTTT. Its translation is CASSRTGGTPGELFF.

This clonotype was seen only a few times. CDR3: CASRHQQGRAETQYF. CDR3 DNA sequence: TGTGCCAGCAGACACCAACAGGGTCGGGCGGAGACCCAGTACTTC. The V call is TRBV6-2 or TRBV6-3, the J call TRBJ2-5; TRBD1 might be the D (6 bases). Trimming shortened V by 6 bases and J by 5 bases, and 19 bases separated the two germline ends. The CDR3 is 15 amino acids. Germline lookup yields CDR1 MNHEY and CDR2 SVGEGT.

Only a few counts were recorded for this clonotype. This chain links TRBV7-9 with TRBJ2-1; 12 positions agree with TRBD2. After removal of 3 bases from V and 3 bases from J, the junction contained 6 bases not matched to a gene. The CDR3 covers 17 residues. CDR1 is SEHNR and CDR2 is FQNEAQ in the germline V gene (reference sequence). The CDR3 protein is CASSFGLAGRIYNEQFF. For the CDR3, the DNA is TGTGCCAGCAGCTTCGGACTAGCGGGAAGAATCTACAATGAGCAGTTCTTC.

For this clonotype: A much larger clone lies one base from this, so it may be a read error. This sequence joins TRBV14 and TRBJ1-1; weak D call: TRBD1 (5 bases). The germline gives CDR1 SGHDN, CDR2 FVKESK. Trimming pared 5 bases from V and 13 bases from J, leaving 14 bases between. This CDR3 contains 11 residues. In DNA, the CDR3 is TGTGCCAGCAGCAAGGGACCGAAAGTTTTCTTT. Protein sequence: CASSKGPKVFF.

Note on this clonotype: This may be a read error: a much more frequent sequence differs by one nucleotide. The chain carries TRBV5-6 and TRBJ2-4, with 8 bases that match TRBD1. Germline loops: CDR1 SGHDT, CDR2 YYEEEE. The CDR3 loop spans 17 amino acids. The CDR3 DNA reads TGTGCCAGCAGCTCCACCGTCAACAGGGGGACCAAAAACATTCAGAACTTC. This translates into CASSSTVNRGTKNIQNF.

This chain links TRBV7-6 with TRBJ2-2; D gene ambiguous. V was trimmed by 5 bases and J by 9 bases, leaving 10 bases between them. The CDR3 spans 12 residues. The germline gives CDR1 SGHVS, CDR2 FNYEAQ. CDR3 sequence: CASSPWSRELFF. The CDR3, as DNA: TGTGCCAGCAGCCCATGGTCGCGGGAGCTGTTTTTT.

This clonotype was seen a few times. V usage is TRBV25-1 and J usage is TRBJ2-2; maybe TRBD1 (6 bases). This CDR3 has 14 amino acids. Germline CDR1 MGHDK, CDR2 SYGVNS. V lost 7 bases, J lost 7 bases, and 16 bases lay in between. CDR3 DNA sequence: TGTGCCAGCAAGGGGGAGCGGAACGTCGGGGAGCTGTTTTTT. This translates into CASKGERNVGELFF.

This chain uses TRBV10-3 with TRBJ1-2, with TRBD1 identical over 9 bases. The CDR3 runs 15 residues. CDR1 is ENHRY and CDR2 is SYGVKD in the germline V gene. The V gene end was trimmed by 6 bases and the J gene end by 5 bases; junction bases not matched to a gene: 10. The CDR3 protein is CAIRKASGTGYGYTF. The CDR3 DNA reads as TGTGCCATCAGGAAAGCGTCCGGGACAGGGTATGGCTACACCTTC.

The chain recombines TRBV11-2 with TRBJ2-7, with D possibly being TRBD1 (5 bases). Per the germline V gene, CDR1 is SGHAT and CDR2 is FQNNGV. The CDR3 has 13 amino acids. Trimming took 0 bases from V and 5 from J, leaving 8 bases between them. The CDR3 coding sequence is TGTGCCAGCAGCTTAGATGGGGCCCACGAGCAGTACTTC. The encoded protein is CASSLDGAHEQYF.

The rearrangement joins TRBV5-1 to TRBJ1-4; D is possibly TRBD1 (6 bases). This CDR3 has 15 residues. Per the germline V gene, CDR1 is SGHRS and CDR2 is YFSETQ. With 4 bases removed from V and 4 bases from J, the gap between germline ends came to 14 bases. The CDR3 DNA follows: TGCGCCAGCAGCCCCGGCGGACAGCTTAATGAAAAACTGTTTTTT. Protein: CASSPGGQLNEKLFF. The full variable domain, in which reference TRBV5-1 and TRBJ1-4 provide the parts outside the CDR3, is KAGVTQTPRYLIKTRGQQVTLSCSPISGHRSVSWYQQTPGQGLQFLFEYFSETQRNKGNFPGRFSGRQFSNSRSEMNVSTLELGDSALYLCASSPGGQLNEKLFFGSGTQLSVL.

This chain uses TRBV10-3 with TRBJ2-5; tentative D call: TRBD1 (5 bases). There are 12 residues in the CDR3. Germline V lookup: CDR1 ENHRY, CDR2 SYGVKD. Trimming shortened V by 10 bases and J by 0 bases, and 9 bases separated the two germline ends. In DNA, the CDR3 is TGTGCCACTAAGGACAACCAAGAGACCCAGTACTTC. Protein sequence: CATKDNQETQYF.

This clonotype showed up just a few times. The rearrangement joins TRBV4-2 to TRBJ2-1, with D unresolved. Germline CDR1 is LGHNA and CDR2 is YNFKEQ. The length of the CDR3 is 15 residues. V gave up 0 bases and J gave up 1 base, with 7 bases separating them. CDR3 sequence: CASSQDAVSYNEQFF. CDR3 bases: TGTGCCAGCAGCCAAGACGCCGTTTCCTACAATGAGCAGTTCTTC.

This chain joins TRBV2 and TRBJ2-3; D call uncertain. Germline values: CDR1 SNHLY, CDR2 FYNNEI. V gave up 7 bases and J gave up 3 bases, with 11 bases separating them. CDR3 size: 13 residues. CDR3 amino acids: CASTRLRTDTQYF. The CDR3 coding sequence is TGTGCCAGCACCAGACTCAGAACAGATACGCAGTATTTT.

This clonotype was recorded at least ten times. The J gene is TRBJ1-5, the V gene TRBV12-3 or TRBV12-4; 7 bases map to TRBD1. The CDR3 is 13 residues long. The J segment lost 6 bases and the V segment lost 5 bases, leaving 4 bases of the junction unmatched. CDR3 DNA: TGTGCCAGCAGTCGGGACAGACGTCAGCCCCAGCATTTT. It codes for CASSRDRRQPQHF.

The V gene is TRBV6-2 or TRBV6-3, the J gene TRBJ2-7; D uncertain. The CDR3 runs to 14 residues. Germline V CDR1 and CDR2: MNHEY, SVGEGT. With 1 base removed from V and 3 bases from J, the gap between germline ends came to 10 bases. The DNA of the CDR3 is TGTGCCAGCAGTTACTACGGCACCAGCTACGAGCAGTACTTC. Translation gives CASSYYGTSYEQYF.

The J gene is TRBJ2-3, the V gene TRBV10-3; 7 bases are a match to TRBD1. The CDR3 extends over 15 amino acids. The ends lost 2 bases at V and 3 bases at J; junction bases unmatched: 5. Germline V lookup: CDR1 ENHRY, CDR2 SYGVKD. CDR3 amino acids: CAISEGRGLTDTQYF. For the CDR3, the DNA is TGTGCCATCAGTGAGGGCAGGGGGTTGACAGATACGCAGTATTTT.

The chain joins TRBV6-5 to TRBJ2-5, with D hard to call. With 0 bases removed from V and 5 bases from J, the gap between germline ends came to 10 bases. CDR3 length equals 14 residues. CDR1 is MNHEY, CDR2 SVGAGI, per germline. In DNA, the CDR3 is TGTGCCAGCAGTTACTCGGGGTATTTTGAGACCCAGTACTTC. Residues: CASSYSGYFETQYF.

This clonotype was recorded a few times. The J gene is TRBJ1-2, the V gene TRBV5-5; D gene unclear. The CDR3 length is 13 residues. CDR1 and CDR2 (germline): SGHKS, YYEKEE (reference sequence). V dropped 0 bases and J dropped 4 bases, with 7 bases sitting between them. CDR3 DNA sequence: TGTGCCAGCAGCTTGGAGACTCTCTATGGCTACACCTTC. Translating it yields CASSLETLYGYTF.

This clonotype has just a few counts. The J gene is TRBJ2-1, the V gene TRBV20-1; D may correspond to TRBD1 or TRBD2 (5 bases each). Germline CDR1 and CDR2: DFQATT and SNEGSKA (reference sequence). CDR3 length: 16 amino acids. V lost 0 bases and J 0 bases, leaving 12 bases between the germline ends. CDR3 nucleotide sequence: TGCAGTGCTAGAGATTACGAGGGGCACTCCTACAATGAGCAGTTCTTC. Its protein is CSARDYEGHSYNEQFF.

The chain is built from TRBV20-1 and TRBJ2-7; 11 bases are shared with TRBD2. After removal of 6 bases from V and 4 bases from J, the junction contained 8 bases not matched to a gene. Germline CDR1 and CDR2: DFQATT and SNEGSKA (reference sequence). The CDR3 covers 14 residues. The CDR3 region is CSAGRLAGGYEQYF. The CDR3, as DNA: TGCAGTGCGGGTCGCCTAGCGGGAGGTTACGAGCAGTACTTC.

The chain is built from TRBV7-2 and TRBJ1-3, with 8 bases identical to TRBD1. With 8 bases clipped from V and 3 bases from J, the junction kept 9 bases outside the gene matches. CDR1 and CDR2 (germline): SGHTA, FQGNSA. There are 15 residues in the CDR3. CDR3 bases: TGTGCCAGCCGGGGACAGGTTGGCTTTGGAAACACCATATATTTT. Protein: CASRGQVGFGNTIYF.

As DNA, the CDR3 is TGTGCCAGGAGGGATCAGGGGGACACCATATATTTT. Translation: CARRDQGDTIYF. The chain is built from TRBV27 and TRBJ1-3; 7 bases are a match to TRBD1. The CDR3 has 12 residues. V trimming: 9 bases; J trimming: 8 bases; junction bases outside the gene matches: 7. Germline V gene data show CDR1 as MNHEY and CDR2 as SMNVEV (reference sequence).

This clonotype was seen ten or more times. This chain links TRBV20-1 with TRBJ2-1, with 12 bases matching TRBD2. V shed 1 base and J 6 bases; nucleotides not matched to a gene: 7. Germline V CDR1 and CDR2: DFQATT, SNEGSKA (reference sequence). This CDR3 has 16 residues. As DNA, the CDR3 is TGCAGTGCTAGAGGGCTAGCGGGAGGGGGCGGCAATGAGCAGTTCTTC. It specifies CSARGLAGGGGNEQFF.